This entry lists 18 T cell receptor beta chains sequenced from one sample in a study of T cells in Graves' hyperthyroidism and ophthalmopathy. The CDR3 regions of TCR beta were amplified from RNA transcripts. HTBI primers drove first-round RT-PCR of the TCR CDR3. TCRdb independently ran MiXCR on the multiplex PCR reads; one entry per CDR3 protein. The data hold 300,000 to 400,000 distinct CDR3 sequences, with 15% to 20% observed a single time. Sequencing was carried out using blood. The origin of the receptors is a man younger than 35 with Graves' ophthalmopathy.

Worth noting for this clonotype: Given a much more abundant clone one base away, this may be a read error. The CDR3 reads CASSQWTGEGYTF. The CDR3 region has the DNA TGTGCCAGCAGCCAATGGACAGGGGAGGGCTACACCTTC. The rearrangement links TRBV3-1 to TRBJ1-2; 9 bases map to TRBD1. The CDR3 length is 13 residues. After removal of 2 bases from V and 8 bases from J, the junction contained 3 bases not matched to a gene. Per the germline V gene, CDR1 is LGHDT and CDR2 is YNNKEL (reference sequence).

As to this clonotype: Possible read error: a much larger clone is one base away. V gene TRBV11-2 combines with J gene TRBJ2-5; perhaps TRBD1 as D (6 bases). Looked up from germline, CDR1 is SGHAT and CDR2 is FQNNGV. The CDR3 is made up of 13 amino acids. DNA of the CDR3: TGTGCCAGCAGCTCAGGGGAATGGGAGACCCAGCACTTC. Encoded protein: CASSSGEWETQHF. Combining the CDR3 with reference TRBV11-2 and TRBJ2-5 gives the whole variable domain EAGVAQSPRYKIIEKRQSVAFWCNPISGHATLYWYQQILGQGPKLLIQFQNNGVVDDSQLPKDRFSAERLKGVDSTLKIQPAKLEDSAVYLCASSSGEWETQHFGPGTRLLVL.

The DNA of the CDR3 is TGTGCCAGCAGCTTAGTTTCTGGGGAACTCGGAAACACCATATATTTT. Amino acid sequence: CASSLVSGELGNTIYF. The rearrangement links TRBV7-2 to TRBJ1-3; no definite D call. The germline V gene encodes CDR1 SGHTA and CDR2 FQGNSA. CDR3 size: 16 residues. V was trimmed by 1 base and J by 4 bases, leaving 14 bases between them.

Concerning this clonotype itself: A read error may account for a junction end that differs from germline. The genes are TRBV5-1 and TRBJ2-7, with a weak D call TRBD1 (6 bases). This CDR3 has 20 amino acids. Germline V gene sequence: CDR1 SGHRS, CDR2 YFSETQ. CDR3 loop: CANSLSGRGSESPKTYEQYF. The CDR3 DNA reads TGCGCCAACAGCTTGAGTGGCAGGGGATCGGAGAGTCCCAAGACCTACGAGCAGTACTTC.

Ten or more counts support this clonotype. This sequence joins TRBV7-9 and TRBJ1-2, with 7 bases that match TRBD1. The V segment lost 6 bases and the J segment 5 bases; nucleotides outside the gene matches: 6. Germline CDR1 is SEHNR and CDR2 is FQNEAQ (reference sequence). CDR3 length equals 13 residues. The CDR3 is CASRGDSWYGYTF. In DNA, the CDR3 is TGTGCCAGCAGGGGGGACAGCTGGTATGGCTACACCTTC.

To note about this clonotype: This may come from a read error, since a much larger clone is one base off. The gene calls are TRBV2 and TRBJ1-4, with D hard to call. This CDR3 spans 12 amino acids. The germline gives CDR1 SNHLY, CDR2 FYNNEI. The CDR3 nucleotides read TGTGCCACCAGTCGCCCTAATGAAAAACTGCTTTTT. Translation: CATSRPNEKLLF.

This clonotype was detected a few times. V gene TRBV28 combines with J gene TRBJ1-2; 9 bases match TRBD1. Looked up from germline, CDR1 is MDHEN and CDR2 is SYDVKM. V lost 6 bases, J lost 8 bases, and 13 bases stayed unmatched. CDR3 length equals 15 residues. The CDR3 DNA reads TGTGCCAGCAGAGAAACAGGGGGCTCCGTGGGGGGCTACACCTTC. This translates into CASRETGGSVGGYTF.

This clonotype was recorded many times. The V and J genes are TRBV6-1 and TRBJ2-3, with 9 bases that match TRBD2. The CDR3 has 17 amino acids. J lost 0 bases, V lost 6 bases, and 10 bases had no gene match. CDR1 is MNHNS, CDR2 SASEGT, per germline. This chain's CDR3 is CASRAGGGGLSTDTQYF. For the CDR3, the DNA is TGTGCCAGCAGGGCGGGGGGGGGCGGGCTTAGCACAGATACGCAGTATTTT.

The CDR3 nucleotides read TGCGCCAGCAGCTTGAGGCTAGTTGGGCGCGAGCAGTACTTC. Encoded protein: CASSLRLVGREQYF. V usage is TRBV5-1 and J usage is TRBJ2-7, with D uncertain. Looked up from germline, CDR1 is SGHRS and CDR2 is YFSETQ. Trimming shortened V by 1 base and J by 6 bases, and 14 bases separated the two germline ends. CDR3 size: 14 residues.

This clonotype was observed a handful of times. The rearrangement uses TRBV6-1 and TRBJ1-6, with TRBD1 identical over 9 bases. There are 15 residues in the CDR3. V was clipped by 6 bases and J by 10 bases; unmatched bases: 10. Germline V lookup: CDR1 MNHNS, CDR2 SASEGT. CDR3 sequence reads: CASSYTGQGLSPLHF. The DNA for the CDR3 is TGTGCCAGCAGCTATACCGGACAGGGGCTGTCACCCCTCCACTTT.

The chain has TRBV6-1 and TRBJ1-1, with a possible D match to TRBD1 (5 bases). CDR3 size: 14 residues. V gave up 5 bases and J gave up 0 bases, with 10 bases separating them. CDR1 MNHNS and CDR2 SASEGT come from the germline V gene. The CDR3 loop is CASSKGPMNTEAFF. Here the CDR3 DNA reads TGTGCCAGCAGTAAGGGACCAATGAACACTGAAGCTTTCTTT.

The chain recombines TRBV15 with TRBJ2-1; 7 bases match TRBD1. Judging by the DNA end, TRBJ2-7 fits better; the J call may be wrong. CDR3 length: 15 residues. The germline V gene encodes CDR1 LNHNV and CDR2 YYDKDF (reference sequence). CDR3 residues: CATSVGTESYNEQYF. The CDR3 coding sequence is TGTGCCACCAGCGTAGGGACAGAATCCTACAATGAGCAGTACTTC.

Concerning this clonotype: A much more abundant neighbour one base away suggests this may be a read error. V usage is TRBV28 and J usage is TRBJ1-5; D is uncertain. Per the germline V gene, CDR1 is MDHEN and CDR2 is SYDVKM. This CDR3 comprises 14 residues. The CDR3 coding sequence is TGTGCCAGCGCCCGGCAGGCCAGCAATCAGCCCCGGCATTTT. As protein: CASARQASNQPRHF.

The chain uses TRBV29-1 and TRBJ1-1; a weak D match, TRBD1 (5 bases). CDR1 is SQVTM, CDR2 ANQGSEA, per germline. V lost 7 bases and J 1 base, leaving 10 bases between the germline ends. The CDR3 sequence is 12 residues long. CDR3 sequence reads: CSAQVRNTEAFF. In nucleotides, the CDR3 is TGCAGCGCACAGGTTCGGAACACTGAAGCTTTCTTT.

This chain links TRBV7-2 with TRBJ1-6, with D possibly TRBD1 on 5 matching bases. V lost 3 bases, J lost 8 bases, and 14 bases lay in between. Per germline, CDR1 SGHTA and CDR2 FQGNSA. This CDR3 is 15 amino acids long. The CDR3 nucleotides are TGTGCCAGCAGCTTCGGGGGGTTTAGGGATTCACCCCTCCACTTT. This translates into CASSFGGFRDSPLHF.

The gene calls are TRBV2 and TRBJ2-7; TRBD1 agrees at 9 bases. The CDR3 length is 15 residues. V was pared by 5 bases and J by 4 bases, with 9 bases of the junction left unmatched. Germline assignment: CDR1 SNHLY and CDR2 FYNNEI. The chain's CDR3 is CASSPGDRVGYEQYF. CDR3 nucleotide sequence: TGTGCCAGCAGTCCGGGGGACAGGGTAGGATACGAGCAGTACTTC.

The rearrangement joins TRBV7-9 to TRBJ1-3; no definite D call. Germline CDR1 and CDR2: SEHNR and FQNEAQ (reference sequence). The V end was cut by 2 bases, the J end by 1 base, with 6 bases between. This CDR3 contains 14 residues. The CDR3 DNA reads TGTGCCAGCAGCTTATCCCAATCTGGAAACACCATATATTTT. Its translation is CASSLSQSGNTIYF.

This clonotype has a handful of counts. The V and J genes are TRBV9 and TRBJ2-3, with D possibly TRBD2 on 6 matching bases. The CDR3 is 13 residues long. The V gene's germline CDR1 is SGDLS and CDR2 YYNGEE. Trimming took 3 bases from V and 10 from J, leaving 15 bases between them. CDR3 nucleotide sequence: TGTGCCAGCAGCGCCTCCGGGACTGGTGCGCAGTATTTT. This translates into CASSASGTGAQYF.